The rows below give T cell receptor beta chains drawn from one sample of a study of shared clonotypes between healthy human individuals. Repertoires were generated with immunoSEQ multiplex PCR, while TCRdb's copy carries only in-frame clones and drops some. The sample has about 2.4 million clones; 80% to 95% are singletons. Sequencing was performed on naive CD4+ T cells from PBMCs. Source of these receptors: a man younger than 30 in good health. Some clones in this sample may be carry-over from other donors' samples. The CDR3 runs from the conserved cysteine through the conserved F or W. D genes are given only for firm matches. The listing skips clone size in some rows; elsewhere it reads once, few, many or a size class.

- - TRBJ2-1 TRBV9 TGTGCCAGCAGCGTAGGTAGGGGAACAGCTCATACCGCAAATGGGGAGCAGTTCTTC CASSVGRGTAHTANGEQFF
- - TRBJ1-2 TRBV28 TGTGCCAGCAGTTTGAGGCACCGTGGCGGGGGTGGCTACACCTTC CASSLRHRGGGGYTF
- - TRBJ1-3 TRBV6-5 TGTGCCAGCAGCTTGTGGGGAGGATCTGGAAACACCATATATTTT CASSLWGGSGNTIYF
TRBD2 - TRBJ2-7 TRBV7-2 TGTGCCAGCAGCTTAGCAAGGAGTTCCGGGACTAGCCTCTCTCCAGCGCAGTACTTC CASSLARSSGTSLSPAQYF
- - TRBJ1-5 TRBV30 TGTGCCTGGAGTGTAAGAGGCAATCAGCCCCAGCATTTT CAWSVRGNQPQHF
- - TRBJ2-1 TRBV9 TGTGCCAGCAGCGGAGGGGTCAGGGCGAGCTCCTACAATGAGCAGTTCTTC CASSGGVRASSYNEQFF
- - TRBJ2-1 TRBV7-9 TGTGCCAGCAGCTTACTCGCCAGGGACAATGAGCAGTTCTTC CASSLLARDNEQFF
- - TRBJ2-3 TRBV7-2 TGTGCCAGCAGCCCACTAGCTAGCACAGATACGCAGTATTTT CASSPLASTDTQYF
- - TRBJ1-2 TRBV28 TGTGCCAGCAGTTTACGGGACGGAGCGAATGGCTACACCTTC CASSLRDGANGYTF
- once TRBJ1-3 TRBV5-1 TGCGCCAGCAGCTTGGACGGGGCTGGAAACACCATATATTTT CASSLDGAGNTIYF
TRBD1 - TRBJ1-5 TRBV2 TGTGCCAGCAGTGGATCCGGGACAGGGGGGTATCAGTCCCAGCATTTT CASSGSGTGGYQSQHF
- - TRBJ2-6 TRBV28 TGTGCCACTGGGGGCTCCAGGTGGGGGGCCAACGTCCTGACTTTC CATGGSRWGANVLTF
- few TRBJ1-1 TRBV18 TGTGCCAGCTCACCCCAAAGGACAGACACTGAAGCTTTCTTT CASSPQRTDTEAFF
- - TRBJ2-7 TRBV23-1 TGCGCCAGCAGTCGGAGTGACGAGCAGTACTTC CASSRSDEQYF
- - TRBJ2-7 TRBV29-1 TGCAGCGTTGGAAGTACAAGCTCCTACGAGCAGTACTTC CSVGSTSSYEQYF
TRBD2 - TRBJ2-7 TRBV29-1 TGCAGCGCTGGACTAGCGGAGACTTACGAGCAGTACTTC CSAGLAETYEQYF
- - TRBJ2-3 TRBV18 TGTGCCAGCTCACCGGGGGTCTTTAGCACAGATACGCAGTATTTT CASSPGVFSTDTQYF
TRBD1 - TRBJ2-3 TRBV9 TGTGCCAGCAGCGCTCGGACAGGGGCTAGCACAGATACGCAGTATTTT CASSARTGASTDTQYF
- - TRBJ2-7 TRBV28 TGTGCCAGCAGTTTAAAGATCTCCTACGAGCAGTACTTC CASSLKISYEQYF
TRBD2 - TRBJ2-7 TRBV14 TGTGCCAGCAGCCGGACTAGCGGTTCACTCTTGGTGCGGCAGTACTTC CASSRTSGSLLVRQYF
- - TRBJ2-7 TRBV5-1 TGCGCCAGCAGCTTGGTCCCCCGCCACGAGCAGTACTTC CASSLVPRHEQYF
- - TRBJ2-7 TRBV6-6 TGTGCCAGCAGACACCGGGAAGAGCAGTACTTC CASRHREEQYF
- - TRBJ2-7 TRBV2 TGTGCCAGCAGTGAAGGGCTAGCGTCAAGGTTGGACTACGAGCAGTACTTC CASSEGLASRLDYEQYF
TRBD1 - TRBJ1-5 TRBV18 TGTGCCAGCTCCCTGACAGGGGTTCAGCCCCAGCATTTT CASSLTGVQPQHF
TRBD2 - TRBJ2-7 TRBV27 TGTGCCAGCGTCCTTAAAGGTGGGAGGGACTACGAGCAGTACTTC CASVLKGGRDYEQYF
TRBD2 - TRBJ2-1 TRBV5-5 TGTGCCAGCAGCTTACTAGCGGGAGCCAGAGGGTGGAATGAGCAGTTCTTC CASSLLAGARGWNEQFF
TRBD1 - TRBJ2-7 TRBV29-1 TGCAGCGTTTGCCGGGACAGTAACTACGAGCAGTACTTC CSVCRDSNYEQYF
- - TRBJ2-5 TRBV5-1 TGCGCCAGCAGCTTGGGGCAGGGGCGGCCAGAGACCCAGTACTTC CASSLGQGRPETQYF
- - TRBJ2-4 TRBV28 TGTGCCAGCACTGGAGGAATAGCCAAAAACATTCAGTACTTC CASTGGIAKNIQYF
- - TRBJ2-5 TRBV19 TGTGCCAGTAGTATGGAGGAGACCCAGTACTTC CASSMEETQYF
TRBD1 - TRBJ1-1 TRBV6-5 TGTGCCAGCAGTCACCCCCGGGACAGGGGCACTGAAGCTTTCTTT CASSHPRDRGTEAFF
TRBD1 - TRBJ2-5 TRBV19 TGTGCCAGTAGTATGTGGGACAGGGGGGAGACCCAGTACTTC CASSMWDRGETQYF
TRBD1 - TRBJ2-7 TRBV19 TGTGCCAGTAGTCTGGCAGGGGGCTACGAGCAGTACTTC CASSLAGGYEQYF
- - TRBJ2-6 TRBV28 TGTGCCATCCTAAGGGGCTCTGGGGCCAACGTCCTGACTTTC CAILRGSGANVLTF
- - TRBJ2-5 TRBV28 TGTGCCAGCAGTTTAGTTGCGCAAGAGACCCAGTACTTC CASSLVAQETQYF
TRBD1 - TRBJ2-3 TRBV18 TGTGCCAGCTCACCGAGACTACCATCAGGGGGAGATACGCAGTATTTT CASSPRLPSGGDTQYF
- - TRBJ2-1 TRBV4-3 TGCGCCAGCAGCCAAGATCGCGGTTCCTACAATGAGCAGTTCTTC CASSQDRGSYNEQFF
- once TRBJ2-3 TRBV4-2 TGTGCCAGCAGCCCCCGAGTAGCAGATACGCAGTATTTT CASSPRVADTQYF
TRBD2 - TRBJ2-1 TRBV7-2 TGTGCCAGCAGCTTAGCGGGTCCGGGCGGGAGGGCCCAGTTCTTC CASSLAGPGGRAQFF
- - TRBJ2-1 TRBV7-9 TGTGCCAGCACCAAAAAAGGCCCGGCACCGACATACAATGAGCAGTTCTTC CASTKKGPAPTYNEQFF
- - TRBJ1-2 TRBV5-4 TGTGCCAGCAGCTTGGTCGGGGGAATTAGTTATGGCTACACCTTC CASSLVGGISYGYTF
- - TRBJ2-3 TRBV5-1 TGCGCCAGCAGCTTGATGGGTTTCACAGATACGCAGTATTTT CASSLMGFTDTQYF
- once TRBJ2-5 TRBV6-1 TGTGCCAGCAGTGAGGGGGTTAGCATGATAATAAAAGAGACCCAGTACTTC CASSEGVSMIIKETQYF
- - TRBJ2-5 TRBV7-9 TGTGCCAGCAGCTTAGCGAGGGCGATAGAAGAGACCCAGTACTTC CASSLARAIEETQYF
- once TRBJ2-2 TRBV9 TGTGCCAGCAGCCCCCGGACCAACACCGGGGAGCTGTTTTTT CASSPRTNTGELFF